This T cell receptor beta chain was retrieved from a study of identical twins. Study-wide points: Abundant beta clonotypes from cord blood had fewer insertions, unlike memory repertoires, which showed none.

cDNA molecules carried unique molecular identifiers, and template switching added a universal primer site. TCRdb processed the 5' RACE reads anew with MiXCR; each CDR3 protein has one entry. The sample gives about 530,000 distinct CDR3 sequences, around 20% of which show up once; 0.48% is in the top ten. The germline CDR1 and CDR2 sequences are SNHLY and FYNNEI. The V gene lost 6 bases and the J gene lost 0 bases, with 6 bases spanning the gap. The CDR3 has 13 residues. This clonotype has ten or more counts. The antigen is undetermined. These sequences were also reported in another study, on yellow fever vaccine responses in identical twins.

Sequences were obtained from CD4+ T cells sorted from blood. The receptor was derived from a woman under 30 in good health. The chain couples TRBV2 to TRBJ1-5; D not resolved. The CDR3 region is CASRINSNQPQHF. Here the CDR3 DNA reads TGTGCCAGCAGAATTAATAGCAATCAGCCCCAGCATTTT.